This note documents a single T cell receptor (beta chain) sequence. This record belongs to a study of blood T cell repertoires in COVID-19. As for the study in general: Samples representing acute and convalescent COVID-19 were sourced from the United States, Italy and Spain.

The authors' processing: Amplification of reference gene primers was used by the study to estimate nucleated cell counts. Repertoires were generated with immunoSEQ multiplex PCR, while TCRdb's copy carries only in-frame clones and drops some. V, J and clone size derive from that table, while D and trimming were established from the DNA sequence. Altogether approximately 82,000 clones are present, about 89% being singletons, with the ten largest covering approximately 13%. Sample: peripheral blood. This clonotype originated in a man between 65 and 80 years old with active or convalescent COVID-19.

CDR3 loop: CASSLGGGYNEQFF. CDR3 bases: TGTGCCAGCAGCTTAGGCGGGGGCTACAATGAGCAGTTCTTC. The V call is TRBV11-3, the J call TRBJ2-1; 7 positions agree with TRBD2. The germline V gene has CDR1 SGHNT and CDR2 YENEEA. The CDR3 covers 14 residues. J was trimmed by 3 bases and V by 1 base; bases with no gene match: 0. Full variable domain (rest looked up from reference TRBV11-3 and TRBJ2-1): EAGVVQSPRYKIIEKKQPVAFWCNPISGHNTLYWYLQNLGQGPELLIRYENEEAVDDSQLPKDRFSAERLKGVDSTLKIQPAELGDSAVYLCASSLGGGYNEQFFGPGTRLTVL.